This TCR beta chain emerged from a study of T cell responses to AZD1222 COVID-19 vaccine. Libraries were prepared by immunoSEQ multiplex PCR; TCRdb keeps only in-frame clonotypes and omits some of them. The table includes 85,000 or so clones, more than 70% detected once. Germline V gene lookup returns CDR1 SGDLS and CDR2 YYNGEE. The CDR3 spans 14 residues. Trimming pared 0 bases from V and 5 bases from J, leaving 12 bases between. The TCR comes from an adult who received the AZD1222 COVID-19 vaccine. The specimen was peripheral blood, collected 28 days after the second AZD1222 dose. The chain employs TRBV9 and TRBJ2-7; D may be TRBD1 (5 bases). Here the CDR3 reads CASSVGGTGNEQYF. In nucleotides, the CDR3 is TGTGCCAGCAGCGTAGGGGGCACAGGTAACGAGCAGTACTTC.